Below, one T cell receptor beta chain is given with its context. The antigen remains undetermined. Germline trimming cut 3 bases from V and 6 bases from J; bases unmatched to any gene: 8. CDR1 MNHEY and CDR2 SMNVEV come from the germline V gene (reference sequence). The CDR3 loop spans 15 amino acids. This entry belongs to a study of beta chain features in type 1 diabetes. The study, taken as a whole, reports: A pattern of fewer insertions and more deletions at VDJ junctions was seen in type 1 diabetes patients. All four CD4+ subsets of Type 1 diabetes patients contained TCRB CDR3s that were moderately but significantly shorter. Although PCR might favor shorter templates, it would do so equally in patients and controls. TCRB repertoires of naive, central memory and Treg cells appeared more similar among patients than among healthy donors.

What was sequenced were expressed TCRB transcripts, since all of the isolated RNA had been reverse transcribed. Repertoires were generated with immunoSEQ multiplex PCR, while TCRdb's copy carries only in-frame clones and drops some. The sample lists 500,000 to 650,000 clones, around 11% occurring once. Purity of each sorted population was above 95%. V gene TRBV27 combines with J gene TRBJ2-5, with TRBD1 matching over 9 bases. The sequenced material came from naive CD4+ T cells from blood. The sequence derives from a man aged 25-45 years with type 1 diabetes. CDR3 region: CASSLGGQGKQTQYF. The CDR3 DNA follows: TGTGCCAGCAGTTTGGGGGGACAGGGCAAACAGACCCAGTACTTC.